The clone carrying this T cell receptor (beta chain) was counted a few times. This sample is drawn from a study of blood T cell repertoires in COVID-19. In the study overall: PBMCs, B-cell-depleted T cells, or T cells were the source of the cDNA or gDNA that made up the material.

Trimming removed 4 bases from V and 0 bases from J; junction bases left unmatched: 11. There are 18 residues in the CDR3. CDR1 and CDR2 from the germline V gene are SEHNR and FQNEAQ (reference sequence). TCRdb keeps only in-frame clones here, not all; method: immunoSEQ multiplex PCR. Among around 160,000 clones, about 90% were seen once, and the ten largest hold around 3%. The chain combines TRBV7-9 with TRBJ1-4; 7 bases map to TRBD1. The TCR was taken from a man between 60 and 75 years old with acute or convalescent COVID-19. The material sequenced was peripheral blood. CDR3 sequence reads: CASSSGSNQGATNEKLFF. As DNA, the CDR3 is TGTGCCAGCAGCTCCGGGTCCAACCAGGGGGCAACTAATGAAAAACTGTTTTTT.